This entry concerns a single T cell receptor (beta chain). Its antigen is undetermined. PCR employed 60 Vbeta and 13 Jbeta primers. Only in-frame clones appear in the TCRdb table, and some are missing; sequencing was by immunoSEQ multiplex PCR. Among approximately 170,000 clones listed, 68% were seen once. This CDR3 region has 15 residues. The V and J ends lost 3 bases and 4 bases respectively, with 14 bases between them. Germline V gene sequence: CDR1 SGHRS, CDR2 YFSETQ. The record originates from a study of cytomegalovirus exposure and HLA in healthy donors. Study-level points and caveats: A later analysis found TCR association rates differed by HLA locus, highest for DRB1 and lowest for HLA-C. Earlier analysis looked at TCR beta V segments, and most were productive about 87% or about 30% of the time.

Sequences were obtained from PBMCs. The receptor comes from a man aged 50 to 59 in good health and CMV-seronegative. The chain links TRBV5-1 to TRBJ1-3; tentative D call: TRBD1 (6 bases). The CDR3 bases are TGCGCCAGCAGCTCCCAGTGGGGGCAAGGAAACACCATATATTTT. It encodes CASSSQWGQGNTIYF.